Below, 25 T cell receptor beta chains from the same sample are listed, as sequenced in a study of CD8+ T cells in alopecia areata. Isolated RNA was reverse transcribed into cDNA used as the sequencing template. Sequencing used immunoSEQ multiplex PCR; TCRdb keeps in-frame clones, though not all of them. The sample holds 100,000 to 150,000 clones, over 60% seen once. The sequenced sample was CD4+ T cells sorted from blood. These receptors all stem from a human donor in good health.

The count of this clone is one. The V and J genes are TRBV5-1 and TRBJ2-2; 9 bases fit TRBD2. Looked up from germline, CDR1 is SGHRS and CDR2 is YFSETQ. V shed 4 bases and J 3 bases; nucleotides not matched to a gene: 4. The CDR3 is 15 residues long. In nucleotides, the CDR3 is TGCGCCAGCAGCAGCGGGGGGACGGACACCGGGGAGCTGTTTTTT. Translated: CASSSGGTDTGELFF. The variable domain in full, completed from reference TRBV5-1 and TRBJ2-2, reads KAGVTQTPRYLIKTRGQQVTLSCSPISGHRSVSWYQQTPGQGLQFLFEYFSETQRNKGNFPGRFSGRQFSNSRSEMNVSTLELGDSALYLCASSSGGTDTGELFFGEGSRLTVL.

This chain uses TRBV18 with TRBJ2-7; D perhaps matches TRBD2 (5 bases). Germline values: CDR1 KGHSH, CDR2 LQKENI. The CDR3 runs 16 residues. The V end lost 0 bases, the J end lost 2 bases, and 14 bases lay between the germline ends. The CDR3 spells CASSPPRAARPYEQYF. CDR3 DNA sequence: TGTGCCAGCTCACCACCGAGGGCGGCCCGTCCCTACGAGCAGTACTTC.

This clone has only a few counts. The chain couples TRBV29-1 to TRBJ2-7, with TRBD1 matching over 7 bases. With 4 bases clipped from V and 4 bases from J, the junction kept 4 bases outside the gene matches. The length of the CDR3 is 12 residues. Germline loops: CDR1 SQVTM, CDR2 ANQGSEA. The CDR3 nucleotides read TGCAGCGTTGGCCAGGGGGTGTACGAGCAGTACTTC. Translated: CSVGQGVYEQYF.

This clone was picked up one time. J is TRBJ2-7 and V is TRBV15; D remains ambiguous. The CDR3 runs to 14 residues. Germline CDR1 is LNHNV and CDR2 is YYDKDF (reference sequence). Deletions cut 0 bases from V and 3 bases from J, with 9 bases between. The CDR3 nucleotides are TGTGCCACCAGCAGAGATCAAGCCATCTACGAGCAGTACTTC. It yields the protein CATSRDQAIYEQYF.

The rearrangement uses TRBV7-2 and TRBJ1-5; tentative D call: TRBD1 (6 bases). The CDR3 contains 11 residues. CDR1 is SGHTA and CDR2 is FQGNSA in the germline V gene. Between the trimmed V and J ends, which lost 3 bases and 12 bases, there was a span of 9 bases. The CDR3 region is CASSFGTRQHF. The CDR3 nucleotides read TGTGCCAGCAGCTTCGGGACACGCCAGCATTTT.

The chain is built from TRBV30 and TRBJ2-3, with D possibly matching TRBD2 (6 bases). V dropped 4 bases and J dropped 0 bases, with 11 bases sitting between them. CDR1 and CDR2 from the germline V gene are GTSNPN and SVGIG (reference sequence). The CDR3 extends over 14 amino acids. The CDR3 loop reads CAWKWGVSTDTQYF. CDR3 sequence (DNA): TGTGCCTGGAAATGGGGGGTTAGCACAGATACGCAGTATTTT.

The chain links TRBV9 to TRBJ2-5; 7 nucleotides agree with TRBD1. The CDR3 is 15 amino acids. Germline CDR1 and CDR2: SGDLS and YYNGEE. J lost 2 bases, V lost 0 bases, and 4 bases had no gene match. The CDR3 loop reads CASSVGTGLQETQYF. For the CDR3, the DNA is TGTGCCAGCAGCGTAGGGACAGGATTACAAGAGACCCAGTACTTC.

The chain is built from TRBV23-1 and TRBJ2-2, with D tentatively TRBD2 (7 bases). TRBV23-1 is an ORF, and what it does is uncertain. The CDR3 spans 15 residues. Trimming pared 4 bases from V and 4 bases from J, leaving 13 bases between. This CDR3 reads CASSPGGCCTGELFF. CDR3 coding DNA: TGCGCCAGCAGTCCGGGGGGCTGTTGCACCGGGGAGCTGTTTTTT.

The V gene is TRBV4-2, the J gene TRBJ2-5; D gene unclear. The V end was cut by 0 bases, the J end by 6 bases, with 5 bases between. This CDR3 has 12 amino acids. Germline V lookup: CDR1 LGHNA, CDR2 YNFKEQ. The CDR3 DNA is TGTGCCAGCAGCCAAGATCGAAAGACCCAGTACTTC. Protein: CASSQDRKTQYF.

At least ten counts were recorded for this clone. The chain has TRBV6-5 and TRBJ1-4; 7 bases match TRBD1. Trimming cost V 6 bases and J 6 bases; bases outside gene matches: 4. Germline loops: CDR1 MNHEY, CDR2 SVGAGI. The CDR3 contains 13 residues. For the CDR3, the DNA is TGTGCCAGCAGAGGAGGGGGCTATGAAAAACTGTTTTTT. Residues: CASRGGGYEKLFF.

The V gene is TRBV7-9, the J gene TRBJ1-2; D remains ambiguous. The CDR3 has 14 amino acids. The V end lost 0 bases, the J end lost 1 base, and 6 bases lay between the germline ends. Germline V CDR1 and CDR2: SEHNR, FQNEAQ (reference sequence). The CDR3 DNA reads as TGTGCCAGCAGCTTAGCCAGTTTTAACTATGGCTACACCTTC. Translated: CASSLASFNYGYTF.

This chain joins TRBV30 and TRBJ1-2, with 9 bases identical to TRBD1. Losses at the gene ends were 3 bases for V and 7 bases for J; bases not matched to a gene: 9. Germline V gene data show CDR1 as GTSNPN and CDR2 as SVGIG (reference sequence). This CDR3 comprises 14 residues. For the CDR3, the DNA is TGTGCCTGGAGCCAAACAGGGGGCGCCGGTGGCTACACCTTC. It encodes CAWSQTGGAGGYTF.

The gene calls are TRBV2 and TRBJ2-3, with D perhaps TRBD2 (7 bases). The CDR3 totals 15 residues. Germline CDR1 and CDR2: SNHLY and FYNNEI. V was shortened by 1 base and J by 5 bases, with 13 bases between the two germline ends. The DNA for the CDR3 is TGTGCCAGCAGTGAAGTGGGGGGGCCAAGAGATACGCAGTATTTT. Translated, it gives CASSEVGGPRDTQYF.

The CDR3 DNA follows: TGCAGCGCCTCGGGGGGGCGAGGAGTCAAAGAAGCTTTCTTT. Amino acid sequence: CSASGGRGVKEAFF. The V call is TRBV29-1, the J call TRBJ1-1; the D gene is possibly TRBD1 (6 bases). The CDR3 has 14 residues. Trimming took 7 bases from V and 8 from J, leaving 23 bases between them. CDR1 is SQVTM, CDR2 ANQGSEA, per germline.

The sample holds a few counts of this clone. This chain connects TRBV2 to TRBJ1-1, with TRBD1 identical over 7 bases. The ends lost 1 base at V and 0 bases at J; junction bases unmatched: 8. Germline V gene data show CDR1 as SNHLY and CDR2 as FYNNEI. The CDR3 has 17 residues. The CDR3 region has the DNA TGTGCCAGCAGTGAAGAGGGGGCGCAGGTTATGAACACTGAAGCTTTCTTT. Protein: CASSEEGAQVMNTEAFF.

In this sample, this clone turned up a few times. V and J are TRBV7-9 and TRBJ2-1, with no clear D. V gave up 4 bases and J gave up 7 bases, with 8 bases separating them. The CDR3 covers 12 residues. CDR1 is SEHNR, CDR2 FQNEAQ, per germline (reference sequence). The CDR3 bases are TGTGCCAGCAGCTCCCCTACGAATGAGCAGTTCTTC. This gives the protein CASSSPTNEQFF. The whole variable domain, filled in from reference TRBV7-9 and TRBJ2-1, reads DTGVSQNPRHKITKRGQNVTFRCDPISEHNRLYWYRQTLGQGPEFLTYFQNEAQLEKSRLLSDRFSAERPKGSFSTLEIQRTEQGDSAMYLCASSSPTNEQFFGPGTRLTVL.

The V call is TRBV30, the J call TRBJ2-7, with D tentatively TRBD1 or TRBD2 (5 bases each). From germline, CDR1 is GTSNPN and CDR2 SVGIG (reference sequence). This CDR3 region has 13 residues. V was cut by 2 bases and J by 12 bases, with 20 bases left in between. The CDR3 protein is CAWSPRDPTKRYF. In nucleotides, the CDR3 is TGTGCCTGGAGTCCTCGGGACCCCACAAAACGGTACTTC.

This clone was detected a few times. The rearrangement joins TRBV14 to TRBJ2-1; D is undetermined. The CDR3 length is 19 residues. Germline V lookup: CDR1 SGHDN, CDR2 FVKESK. V shed 4 bases and J shed 6 bases, with 28 bases lying between them. The CDR3 nucleotides read TGTGCCAGCAGCCCTACACGTGGACGGACCACTTCGAAGGGCAATGAGCAGTTCTTC. Amino acids: CASSPTRGRTTSKGNEQFF.

The chain employs TRBV30 and TRBJ2-7, with a weak D call TRBD2 (5 bases). With 0 bases removed from V and 2 bases from J, the gap between germline ends came to 11 bases. The CDR3 contains 14 residues. Germline V lookup: CDR1 GTSNPN, CDR2 SVGIG (reference sequence). CDR3 DNA sequence: TGTGCCTGGAGTGTACCGGGGTCCCCCTACGAGCAGTACTTC. This codes for CAWSVPGSPYEQYF. The whole variable domain, filled in from reference TRBV30 and TRBJ2-7, reads SQTIHQWPATLVQPVGSPLSLECTVEGTSNPNLYWYRQAAGRGLQLLFYSVGIGQISSEVPQNLSASRPQDRQFILSSKKLLLSDSGFYLCAWSVPGSPYEQYFGPGTRLTVT.

This clone was found a few times. The rearrangement links TRBV29-1 to TRBJ2-7; 8 positions agree with TRBD1. The CDR3 contains 12 residues. The germline V gene has CDR1 SQVTM and CDR2 ANQGSEA. V lost 7 bases to trimming and J lost 4 bases; unmatched junction nucleotides: 6. The CDR3 nucleotides read TGCAGCGCTGGACAGGGTTCTTACGAGCAGTACTTC. Protein product: CSAGQGSYEQYF.

J is TRBJ2-2 and V is TRBV30; D ambiguous. Per germline, CDR1 GTSNPN and CDR2 SVGIG (reference sequence). Trimming stripped 0 bases from V and 7 bases from J, with 9 bases between. The CDR3 consists of 13 residues. CDR3 sequence: CAWSVRWGGELFF. The DNA of the CDR3 is TGTGCCTGGAGTGTACGGTGGGGCGGGGAGCTGTTTTTT.

The chain combines TRBV2 with TRBJ1-1; 8 positions match TRBD1. This CDR3 region has 14 residues. CDR1 SNHLY and CDR2 FYNNEI come from the germline V gene. V dropped 3 bases and J dropped 5; count of bases not matched to a gene: 5. CDR3 sequence reads: CASSEAGGQTEAFF. DNA for the CDR3: TGTGCCAGCAGTGAGGCAGGGGGCCAGACTGAAGCTTTCTTT.

The chain has TRBV30 and TRBJ2-5, with TRBD2 matching 7 bases. J was trimmed by 5 bases and V by 2 bases; bases with no gene match: 5. This CDR3 region has 13 residues. Germline V CDR1 and CDR2: GTSNPN, SVGIG (reference sequence). This CDR3 is CAWSPGGGETQYF. The CDR3, as DNA: TGTGCCTGGAGTCCGGGGGGAGGGGAGACCCAGTACTTC.

The chain couples TRBV30 to TRBJ2-4; D is possibly TRBD2 (6 bases). CDR1 is GTSNPN, CDR2 SVGIG, per germline (reference sequence). V lost 4 bases to trimming and J lost 7 bases, with 8 bases between them. The CDR3 has 11 residues. CDR3 in amino acids: CAWTEGNIQYF. The CDR3 coding sequence is TGTGCCTGGACGGAGGGTAACATTCAGTACTTC.

V gene TRBV18 combines with J gene TRBJ2-1; possibly TRBD1 for D (5 bases). The CDR3 is 12 amino acids. Trimming took 1 base from V and 9 from J, leaving 7 bases between them. Germline V gene lookup returns CDR1 KGHSH and CDR2 LQKENI. Written as DNA, the CDR3 is TGTGCCAGCTCACCACAAAGGGGTGAGCAGTTCTTC. It codes for CASSPQRGEQFF.